This T cell receptor beta chain was identified during a study of cytomegalovirus exposure and HLA in healthy donors. At the level of the study: Among 398 genotyped donors, around 80% fell in the Caucasian-associated ancestry cluster. Whole-study findings and limits: The presence/absence work took it that sequencing depth was about the same across donors.

At the time of sampling, donors were nominally healthy, though unrecorded immune exposures were likely. PCR was performed using 60 Vbeta and 13 Jbeta primers. TCRdb's table, derived via immunoSEQ multiplex PCR, lists solely in-frame clones and lacks some. Among 120,000 to 150,000 clones, about three quarters were seen once, and the ten largest hold 1.6%. Regarding this clone: Its antigen is unknown.

The CDR3 is made up of 11 amino acids. Germline loops: CDR1 SGHTA, CDR2 FQGNSA. V was clipped by 5 bases and J by 6 bases, with 7 bases between them. This chain joins TRBV7-2 and TRBJ1-1; D is unresolved. Sequencing input: PBMCs. This clonotype was obtained from a female donor in good health and CMV-seronegative. In nucleotides, the CDR3 is TGTGCCAGCAGCCCCCGGTCTGAAGCTTTCTTT. Translation: CASSPRSEAFF.